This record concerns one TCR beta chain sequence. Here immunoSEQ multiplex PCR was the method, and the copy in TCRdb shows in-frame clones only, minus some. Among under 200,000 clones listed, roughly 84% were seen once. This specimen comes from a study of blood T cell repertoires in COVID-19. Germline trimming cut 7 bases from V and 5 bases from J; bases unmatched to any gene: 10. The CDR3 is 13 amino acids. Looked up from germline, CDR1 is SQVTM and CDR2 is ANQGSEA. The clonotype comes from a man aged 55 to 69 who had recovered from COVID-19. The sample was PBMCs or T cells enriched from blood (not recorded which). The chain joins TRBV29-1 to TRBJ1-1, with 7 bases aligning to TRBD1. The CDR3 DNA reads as TGCAGCGCCCACTGGACAGGTGGGACTGAAGCTTTCTTT. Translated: CSAHWTGGTEAFF.